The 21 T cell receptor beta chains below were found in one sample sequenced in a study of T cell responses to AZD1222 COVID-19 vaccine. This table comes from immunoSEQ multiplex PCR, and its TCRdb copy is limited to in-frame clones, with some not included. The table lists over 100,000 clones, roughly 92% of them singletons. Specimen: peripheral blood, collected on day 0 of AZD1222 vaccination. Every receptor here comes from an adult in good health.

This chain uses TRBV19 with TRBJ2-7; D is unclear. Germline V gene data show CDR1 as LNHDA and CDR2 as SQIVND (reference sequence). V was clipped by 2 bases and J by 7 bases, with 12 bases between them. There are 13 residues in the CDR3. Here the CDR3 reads CASSITDLREQYF. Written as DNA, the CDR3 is TGTGCCAGTAGTATAACGGACCTACGTGAGCAGTACTTC.

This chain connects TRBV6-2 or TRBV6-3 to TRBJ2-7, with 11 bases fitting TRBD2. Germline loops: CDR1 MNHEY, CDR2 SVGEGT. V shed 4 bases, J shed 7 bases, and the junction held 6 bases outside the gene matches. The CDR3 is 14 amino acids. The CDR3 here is CASSLAGGPGEQYF. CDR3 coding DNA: TGTGCCAGCAGTTTAGCGGGAGGGCCGGGGGAGCAGTACTTC.

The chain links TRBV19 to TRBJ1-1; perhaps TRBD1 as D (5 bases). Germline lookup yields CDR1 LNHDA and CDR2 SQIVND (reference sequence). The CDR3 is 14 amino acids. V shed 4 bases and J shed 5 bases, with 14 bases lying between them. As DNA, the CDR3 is TGTGCCAGTAGTAAACTTGGGGGGTTGACTGAAGCTTTCTTT. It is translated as CASSKLGGLTEAFF.

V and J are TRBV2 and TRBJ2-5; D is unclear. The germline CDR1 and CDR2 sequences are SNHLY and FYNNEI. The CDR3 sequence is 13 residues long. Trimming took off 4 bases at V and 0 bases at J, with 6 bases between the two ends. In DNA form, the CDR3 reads TGTGCCAGCAGTGCTTCGTACCAAGAGACCCAGTACTTC. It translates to CASSASYQETQYF.

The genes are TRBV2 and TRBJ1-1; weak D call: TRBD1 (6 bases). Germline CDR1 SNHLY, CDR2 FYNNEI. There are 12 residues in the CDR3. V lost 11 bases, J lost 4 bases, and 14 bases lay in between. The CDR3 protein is CALGGGGTEAFF. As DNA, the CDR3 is TGTGCCCTAGGGGGAGGGGGCACTGAAGCTTTCTTT.

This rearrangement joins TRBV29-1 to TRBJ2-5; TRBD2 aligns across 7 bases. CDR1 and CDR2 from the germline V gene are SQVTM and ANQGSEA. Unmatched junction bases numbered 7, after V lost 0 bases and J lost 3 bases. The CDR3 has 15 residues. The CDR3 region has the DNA TGCAGCGTTGAAGATTGGACTAGACAAGAAGAGACCCAGTACTTC. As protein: CSVEDWTRQEETQYF.

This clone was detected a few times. Here the CDR3 reads CASSSSSGSGTNEQFF. DNA for the CDR3: TGCGCCAGCAGCTCATCTAGCGGGAGCGGTACGAATGAGCAGTTCTTC. The chain has TRBV5-1 and TRBJ2-1; TRBD2 matches at 10 bases. CDR1 and CDR2 from the germline V gene are SGHRS and YFSETQ. V dropped 3 bases and J dropped 7; count of bases not matched to a gene: 10. The CDR3 is made up of 16 amino acids.

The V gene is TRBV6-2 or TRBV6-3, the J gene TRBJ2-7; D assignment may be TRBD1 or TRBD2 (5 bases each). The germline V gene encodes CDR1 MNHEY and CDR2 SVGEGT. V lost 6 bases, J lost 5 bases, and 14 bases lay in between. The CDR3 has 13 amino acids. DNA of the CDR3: TGTGCCAGCAGCCGGGGCTCTCATCACGAGCAGTACTTC. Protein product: CASSRGSHHEQYF.

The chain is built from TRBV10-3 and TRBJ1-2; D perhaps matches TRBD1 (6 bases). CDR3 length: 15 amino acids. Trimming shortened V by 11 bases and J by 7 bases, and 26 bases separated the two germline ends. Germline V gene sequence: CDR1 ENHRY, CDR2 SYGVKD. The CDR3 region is CASRTVTGYRFGYTF. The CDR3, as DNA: TGTGCCTCTCGGACAGTCACGGGGTATCGGTTTGGCTACACCTTC.

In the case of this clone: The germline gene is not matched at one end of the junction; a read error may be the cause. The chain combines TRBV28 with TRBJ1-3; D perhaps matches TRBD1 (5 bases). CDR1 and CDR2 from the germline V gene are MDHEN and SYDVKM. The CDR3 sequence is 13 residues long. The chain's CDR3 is CASSLGTGNTIYF. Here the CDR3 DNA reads TGTGCCAGCAGTCTCGGGACTGGCAACACCATATATTTT.

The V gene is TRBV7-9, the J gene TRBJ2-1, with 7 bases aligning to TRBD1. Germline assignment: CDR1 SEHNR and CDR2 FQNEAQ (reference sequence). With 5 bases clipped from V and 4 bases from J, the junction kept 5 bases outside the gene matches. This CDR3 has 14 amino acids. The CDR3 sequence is CASSHRQGYNEQFF. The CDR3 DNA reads TGTGCCAGCAGCCATCGACAGGGATACAATGAGCAGTTCTTC.

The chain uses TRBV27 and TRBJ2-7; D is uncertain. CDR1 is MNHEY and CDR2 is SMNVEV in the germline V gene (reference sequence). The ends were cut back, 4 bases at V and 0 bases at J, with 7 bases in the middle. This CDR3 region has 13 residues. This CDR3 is CASSWRSSYEQYF. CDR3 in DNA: TGTGCCAGCAGTTGGCGGAGCTCCTACGAGCAGTACTTC.

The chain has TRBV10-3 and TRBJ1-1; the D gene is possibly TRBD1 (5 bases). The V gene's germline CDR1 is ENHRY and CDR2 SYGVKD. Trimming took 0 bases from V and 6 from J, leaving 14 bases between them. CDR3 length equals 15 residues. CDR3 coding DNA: TGTGCCATCAGTGAGTCTTCAGCAGGGTCCTCTGAAGCTTTCTTT. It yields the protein CAISESSAGSSEAFF.

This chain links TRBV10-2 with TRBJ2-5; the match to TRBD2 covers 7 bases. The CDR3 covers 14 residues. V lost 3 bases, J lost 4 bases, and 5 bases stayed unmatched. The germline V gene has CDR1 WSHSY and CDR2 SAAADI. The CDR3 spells CASSDWASGETQYF. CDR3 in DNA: TGCGCCAGCAGTGACTGGGCTAGCGGAGAGACCCAGTACTTC.

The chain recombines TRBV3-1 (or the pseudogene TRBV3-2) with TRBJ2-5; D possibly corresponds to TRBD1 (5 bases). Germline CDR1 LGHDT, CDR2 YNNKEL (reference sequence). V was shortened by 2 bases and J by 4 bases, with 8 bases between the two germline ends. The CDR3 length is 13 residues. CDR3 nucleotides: TGTGCCAGCAGCCAATCAGGGTTAGAGACCCAGTACTTC. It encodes CASSQSGLETQYF.

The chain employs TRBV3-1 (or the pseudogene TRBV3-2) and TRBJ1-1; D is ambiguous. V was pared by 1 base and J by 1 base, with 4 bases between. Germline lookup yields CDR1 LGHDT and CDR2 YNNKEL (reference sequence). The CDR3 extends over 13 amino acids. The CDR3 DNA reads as TGTGCCAGCAGCCAAGGGGGGAACACTGAAGCTTTCTTT. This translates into CASSQGGNTEAFF.

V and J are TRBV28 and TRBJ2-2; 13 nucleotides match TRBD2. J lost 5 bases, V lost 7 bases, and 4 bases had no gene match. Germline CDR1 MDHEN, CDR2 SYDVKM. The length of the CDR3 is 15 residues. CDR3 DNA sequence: TGTGCCAGCACACCGGGACTAGCGGGGACCGGGGAGCTGTTTTTT. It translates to CASTPGLAGTGELFF.

CDR3 in DNA: TGCAGCGTATACCGCCAGGTCCGGAACACTGAAGCTTTCTTT. It encodes CSVYRQVRNTEAFF. J is TRBJ1-1 and V is TRBV29-1; D remains ambiguous. The CDR3 spans 14 residues. With 6 bases removed from V and 1 base from J, the gap between germline ends came to 15 bases. The V gene's germline CDR1 is SQVTM and CDR2 ANQGSEA.

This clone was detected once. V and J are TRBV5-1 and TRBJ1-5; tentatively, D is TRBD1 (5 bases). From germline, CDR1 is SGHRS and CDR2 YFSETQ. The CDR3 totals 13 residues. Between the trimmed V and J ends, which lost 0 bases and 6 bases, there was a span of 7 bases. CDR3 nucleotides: TGCGCCAGCAGCTTGGGGGGGTTTCAGCCCCAGCATTTT. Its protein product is CASSLGGFQPQHF.

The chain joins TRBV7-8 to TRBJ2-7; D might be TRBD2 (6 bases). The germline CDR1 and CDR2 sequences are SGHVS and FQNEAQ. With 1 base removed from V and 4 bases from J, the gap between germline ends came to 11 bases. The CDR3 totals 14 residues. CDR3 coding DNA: TGTGCCAGCAGCTTAGAACTGGGACTGTACGAGCAGTACTTC. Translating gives CASSLELGLYEQYF.

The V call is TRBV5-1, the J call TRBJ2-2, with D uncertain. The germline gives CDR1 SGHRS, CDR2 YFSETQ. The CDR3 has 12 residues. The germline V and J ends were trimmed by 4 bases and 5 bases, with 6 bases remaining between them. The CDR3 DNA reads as TGCGCCAGCAGCATTGTAACCGGGGAGCTGTTTTTT. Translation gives CASSIVTGELFF.